This is a list of T cell receptor beta chains from one sample in a study of blood T cell repertoires in COVID-19. TCRdb's copy holds only in-frame clones and misses some; the assay was immunoSEQ multiplex PCR. The sample has a few hundred thousand clones, around 87% seen once. The sequenced sample was PBMCs or T cells enriched from blood (not recorded which). Receptors originate from a man younger than 45 who had recovered from COVID-19. Each CDR3 is given without its conserved first and last residue. D genes are given only for firm matches.

cdr3_length: 15; j_call: TRBJ2-1; d_call: .; v_call: TRBV5-4; cdr3_aa: ASSFEGVRGTTGEQF
cdr3_length: 11; j_call: TRBJ1-2; d_call: .; v_call: TRBV2; cdr3_aa: ASSVEGPYGYT
cdr3_length: 10; j_call: TRBJ1-1; d_call: TRBD1; v_call: TRBV10-1; cdr3_aa: ARDRGDTEAF
cdr3_length: 15; j_call: TRBJ1-1; d_call: .; v_call: TRBV4-1; cdr3_aa: ASSQPPVKDRNTEAF
cdr3_length: 14; j_call: TRBJ1-1; d_call: .; v_call: TRBV9; cdr3_aa: ASSVVQDPMNTEAF
cdr3_length: 12; j_call: TRBJ1-1; d_call: .; v_call: TRBV7-9; cdr3_aa: ASSFGRAGAEAF
cdr3_length: 12; j_call: TRBJ2-5; d_call: TRBD2; v_call: TRBV2; cdr3_aa: ASSGGLSAKTQY
cdr3_length: 13; j_call: TRBJ1-2; d_call: .; v_call: TRBV10-3; cdr3_aa: AISETLNRQNGYT
cdr3_length: 13; j_call: TRBJ1-2; d_call: TRBD1; v_call: TRBV10-3; cdr3_aa: AISEWTGGAYGYT
cdr3_length: 13; j_call: TRBJ1-6; d_call: TRBD1; v_call: TRBV5-6; cdr3_aa: ASSPGGTGYSPLH
cdr3_length: 11; j_call: TRBJ2-5; d_call: .; v_call: TRBV27; cdr3_aa: ASKTSAQETQY
cdr3_length: 13; j_call: TRBJ2-3; d_call: TRBD2; v_call: TRBV30; cdr3_aa: AWSAGGRSTDTQY
cdr3_length: 14; j_call: TRBJ2-1; d_call: TRBD2; v_call: TRBV9; cdr3_aa: ASSPHSGSSYNEQF
cdr3_length: 12; j_call: TRBJ2-3; d_call: .; v_call: TRBV9; cdr3_aa: ASSALSGGDTQY
cdr3_length: 13; j_call: TRBJ2-1; d_call: .; v_call: TRBV7-2; cdr3_aa: ASSAGASSYNEQF
cdr3_length: 12; j_call: TRBJ1-2; d_call: .; v_call: TRBV19; cdr3_aa: ASSVQQGTYGYT
cdr3_length: 10; j_call: TRBJ1-2; d_call: TRBD1; v_call: TRBV6-5; cdr3_aa: ASTMDRVGYT
cdr3_length: 13; j_call: TRBJ2-4; d_call: TRBD1; v_call: TRBV30; cdr3_aa: AWSTTGGAKNIQY
cdr3_length: 13; j_call: TRBJ2-7; d_call: TRBD1; v_call: TRBV5-6; cdr3_aa: ASSPDGTGNDEQY
cdr3_length: 14; j_call: TRBJ2-3; d_call: TRBD2; v_call: TRBV5-5; cdr3_aa: ASSLRLAGRTDTQY
cdr3_length: 11; j_call: TRBJ2-3; d_call: TRBD2; v_call: TRBV6-5; cdr3_aa: ASSPGLEATQY
cdr3_length: 12; j_call: TRBJ1-3; d_call: .; v_call: TRBV19; cdr3_aa: ASSAGQLLNTIY
cdr3_length: 10; j_call: TRBJ2-1; d_call: .; v_call: TRBV10-3; cdr3_aa: AISPARNEQF
cdr3_length: 11; j_call: TRBJ2-2; d_call: .; v_call: TRBV10-2; cdr3_aa: ASSAEYTGELF